The rows below give T cell receptor beta chains drawn from one sample of a study of T cells in Graves' hyperthyroidism and ophthalmopathy. Using its own MiXCR run on the multiplex PCR reads, TCRdb lists one record per CDR3 protein. This table holds some 510,000 distinct CDR3 sequences, 35% to 55% found once. Sequencing was performed on peripheral blood or thyroid tissue (not recorded which). The receptors shown here come from a woman aged 18-30 years with Graves' hyperthyroidism. The CDR3 runs from the conserved cysteine through the conserved F or W. The D gene is left open where the match is weak. Not every row has a clone size; where given, it reads once, few, many or a size class.

CDR3 DNA: TGTGCCAGCAGCGTTGGGGACCTGAACACTGAAGCTTTCTTT
CDR3 protein: CASSVGDLNTEAFF
CDR3 length: 14
D gene: .
J gene: TRBJ1-1
V gene: TRBV9
clone size: .

CDR3 DNA: TGTGCCAGCAGCTTAGTAATGGCGGGAGGGCCTTACGAGCAGTACTTC
CDR3 protein: CASSLVMAGGPYEQYF
CDR3 length: 16
D gene: TRBD2
J gene: TRBJ2-7
V gene: TRBV7-9
clone size: .

CDR3 DNA: TGTGCCAGTAGTCATACCGGGACTAGTATCGAGCAGTACTTC
CDR3 protein: CASSHTGTSIEQYF
CDR3 length: 14
D gene: TRBD2
J gene: TRBJ2-7
V gene: TRBV19
clone size: few

CDR3 DNA: TGTGCCAGCAGCTTACTTGAAGGCAGCTCCTACGAGCAGTACTTC
CDR3 protein: CASSLLEGSSYEQYF
CDR3 length: 15
D gene: .
J gene: TRBJ2-7
V gene: TRBV7-6
clone size: many

CDR3 DNA: TGCAGCGTTGCCACGTCGGACACTGAAGCTTTCTTT
CDR3 protein: CSVATSDTEAFF
CDR3 length: 12
D gene: .
J gene: TRBJ1-1
V gene: TRBV29-1
clone size: once

CDR3 DNA: TGCGCCAGTAGACCAGACAGACGGTACCACGAGACCCAGTACTTC
CDR3 protein: CASRPDRRYHETQYF
CDR3 length: 15
D gene: .
J gene: TRBJ2-5
V gene: TRBV19
clone size: .

CDR3 DNA: TGTGCCAGCAGACCCCTACTAGCGCCGTACTTC
CDR3 protein: CASRPLLAPYF
CDR3 length: 11
D gene: TRBD2
J gene: TRBJ2-7
V gene: TRBV2
clone size: many

CDR3 DNA: TGTGCATGGGTAGGGGAGCTGTTTTTT
CDR3 protein: CAWVGELFF
CDR3 length: 9
D gene: .
J gene: TRBJ2-2
V gene: TRBV7-7
clone size: many

CDR3 DNA: TGTGCCAGCAGTACCAGGGCAAATCAGCCCCAGCATTTT
CDR3 protein: CASSTRANQPQHF
CDR3 length: 13
D gene: .
J gene: TRBJ1-5
V gene: TRBV7-9
clone size: few

CDR3 DNA: TGTGCCAGCAGCTTAGTTCCCGAAAGACTAGCGGGGGAGCAGTACTTC
CDR3 protein: CASSLVPERLAGEQYF
CDR3 length: 16
D gene: TRBD2
J gene: TRBJ2-7
V gene: TRBV7-2
clone size: many

CDR3 DNA: TGTGCCACCAGCTTAGGAGGGAGTCATGGCTACACCTTC
CDR3 protein: CATSLGGSHGYTF
CDR3 length: 13
D gene: .
J gene: TRBJ1-2
V gene: TRBV24-1
clone size: .

CDR3 DNA: TGCGCCAGCAGTGCGGGAACAGGGGCGAATAATGAAAAACTGTTTTTT
CDR3 protein: CASSAGTGANNEKLFF
CDR3 length: 16
D gene: TRBD1
J gene: TRBJ1-4
V gene: TRBV10-2
clone size: few

CDR3 DNA: TGTGCCAGCAGCCAAAAACTAGTAAGGGAGGCCCAGTACTTC
CDR3 protein: CASSQKLVREAQYF
CDR3 length: 14
D gene: .
J gene: TRBJ2-5
V gene: TRBV7-8
clone size: .

CDR3 DNA: TGTGCCATCAGTGACGGTCTAGCGGGAGGGGGCGATGATGGCTACACCTTC
CDR3 protein: CAISDGLAGGGDDGYTF
CDR3 length: 17
D gene: TRBD1
J gene: TRBJ1-2
V gene: TRBV10-3
clone size: .

CDR3 DNA: TGCGCCAGCAGACTAGCGGGAGTGGCCGGGGAGCTGTTTTTT
CDR3 protein: CASRLAGVAGELFF
CDR3 length: 14
D gene: TRBD2
J gene: TRBJ2-2
V gene: TRBV5-1
clone size: .

CDR3 DNA: TGTGCCAGCAGCTCACGTATCGATGATCAGCCCCAGCATTTT
CDR3 protein: CASSSRIDDQPQHF
CDR3 length: 14
D gene: .
J gene: TRBJ1-5
V gene: TRBV7-9
clone size: many

CDR3 DNA: TGTGCCAGCAGCGTAGATCCAGGGCTTAACTATGGCTACACCTTC
CDR3 protein: CASSVDPGLNYGYTF
CDR3 length: 15
D gene: .
J gene: TRBJ1-2
V gene: TRBV9
clone size: .

CDR3 DNA: TGTGCCAGCAGCCAAGAAATGTGGGACAGGGTAAACACTGAAGCTTTCTTT
CDR3 protein: CASSQEMWDRVNTEAFF
CDR3 length: 17
D gene: TRBD1
J gene: TRBJ1-1
V gene: TRBV14
clone size: .

CDR3 DNA: TGTGCCAGCAGCCAGGGACCTCGGGACGAGCAGTACTTC
CDR3 protein: CASSQGPRDEQYF
CDR3 length: 13
D gene: .
J gene: TRBJ2-7
V gene: TRBV7-9
clone size: .

CDR3 DNA: TGCGCCAGCAGCACACAGGGCACGCGCTATGGCTACACCTTC
CDR3 protein: CASSTQGTRYGYTF
CDR3 length: 14
D gene: .
J gene: TRBJ1-2
V gene: TRBV10-2
clone size: .

CDR3 DNA: TGTGCCAGCAGCGTAGCTTACGGTACCTACGAGCAGTACTTC
CDR3 protein: CASSVAYGTYEQYF
CDR3 length: 14
D gene: .
J gene: TRBJ2-7
V gene: TRBV9
clone size: few

CDR3 DNA: TGTGCCATCAGTGGGTACGACATCCAAGAGACCCAGTACTTC
CDR3 protein: CAISGYDIQETQYF
CDR3 length: 14
D gene: .
J gene: TRBJ2-5
V gene: TRBV10-3
clone size: many

CDR3 DNA: TGCGCCAGCAGCCAATTAGGTATACAAACATTACCTTCCTATGGCTACACCTTC
CDR3 protein: CASSQLGIQTLPSYGYTF
CDR3 length: 18
D gene: .
J gene: TRBJ1-2
V gene: TRBV4-1
clone size: .

CDR3 DNA: TGTGCCAGCAGGCGGGACAGGGCAACTAATGAAAAACTGTTTTTT
CDR3 protein: CASRRDRATNEKLFF
CDR3 length: 15
D gene: TRBD1
J gene: TRBJ1-4
V gene: TRBV9
clone size: .

CDR3 DNA: TGCAGCGTTGAAGTAAGGGACAGGGTGGGCGTGGAGCAGTACTTC
CDR3 protein: CSVEVRDRVGVEQYF
CDR3 length: 15
D gene: TRBD1
J gene: TRBJ2-7
V gene: TRBV29-1
clone size: many

CDR3 DNA: TGTGCCAGTAGACGACAGGGGAGCGCCGGGGAGCTGTTTTTT
CDR3 protein: CASRRQGSAGELFF
CDR3 length: 14
D gene: TRBD1
J gene: TRBJ2-2
V gene: TRBV19
clone size: .

CDR3 DNA: TGCAGCGTTGAAAGCGGGGAGCTGTTTTTT
CDR3 protein: CSVESGELFF
CDR3 length: 10
D gene: .
J gene: TRBJ2-2
V gene: TRBV29-1
clone size: .

CDR3 DNA: TGCGCCAGCAGCCCAGACCGACCCTCGGACGAGCAGTACTTC
CDR3 protein: CASSPDRPSDEQYF
CDR3 length: 14
D gene: .
J gene: TRBJ2-7
V gene: TRBV5-1
clone size: few

CDR3 DNA: TGTGCCAGCAGCTTAAATCCGGGCCAGGGCACCGGGGAGCTGTTTTTT
CDR3 protein: CASSLNPGQGTGELFF
CDR3 length: 16
D gene: .
J gene: TRBJ2-2
V gene: TRBV7-8
clone size: .

CDR3 DNA: TGTGCCATCACCGTCGACAGCTCTGGAAACACCATATATTTT
CDR3 protein: CAITVDSSGNTIYF
CDR3 length: 14
D gene: .
J gene: TRBJ1-3
V gene: TRBV10-3
clone size: many

CDR3 DNA: TGTGCCAGCAGTTTCCCAGGGCCCCTCTGCGAGCAGTACTTC
CDR3 protein: CASSFPGPLCEQYF
CDR3 length: 14
D gene: .
J gene: TRBJ2-7
V gene: TRBV12-3/TRBV12-4
clone size: .

CDR3 DNA: TGTGCCACCAGTGATGCATCCGGGACACTTGAAGAGACCCAGTACTTC
CDR3 protein: CATSDASGTLEETQYF
CDR3 length: 16
D gene: .
J gene: TRBJ2-5
V gene: TRBV24-1
clone size: many

CDR3 DNA: TGTGCCAGCAGTCCTTATTTCGCAACTAATGAAAAACTGTTTTTT
CDR3 protein: CASSPYFATNEKLFF
CDR3 length: 15
D gene: .
J gene: TRBJ1-4
V gene: TRBV7-8
clone size: few

CDR3 DNA: TGTGCCAGCAGTGGAGAACAGGGGGCCGACTACGAGCAGTACTTC
CDR3 protein: CASSGEQGADYEQYF
CDR3 length: 15
D gene: TRBD1
J gene: TRBJ2-7
V gene: TRBV2
clone size: once

CDR3 DNA: TGTGCCAGCTCACCTTCTTTTCAGACAGGGACCTACGAGCAGTACTTC
CDR3 protein: CASSPSFQTGTYEQYF
CDR3 length: 16
D gene: TRBD1
J gene: TRBJ2-7
V gene: TRBV2
clone size: .

CDR3 DNA: TGTGCCAGCAGCTCGCCACAGGGAACTGATCTCTACGAGCAGTACTTC
CDR3 protein: CASSSPQGTDLYEQYF
CDR3 length: 16
D gene: .
J gene: TRBJ2-7
V gene: TRBV7-2
clone size: few

CDR3 DNA: TGTGCCAGCAGCTCCTTAGCGGCCGGGGAGCTGTTTTTT
CDR3 protein: CASSSLAAGELFF
CDR3 length: 13
D gene: .
J gene: TRBJ2-2
V gene: TRBV7-8
clone size: few

CDR3 DNA: TGTGCCAGTAGCACCTGGGGGACTAGCTTACCTGAGACCCAGTACTTC
CDR3 protein: CASSTWGTSLPETQYF
CDR3 length: 16
D gene: TRBD2
J gene: TRBJ2-5
V gene: TRBV19
clone size: .

CDR3 DNA: TGTGCCAGTACCCACAGGGTCCTCTCTGGGGCCAACGTCCTGACTTTC
CDR3 protein: CASTHRVLSGANVLTF
CDR3 length: 16
D gene: .
J gene: TRBJ2-6
V gene: TRBV19
clone size: .

CDR3 DNA: TGCAGCGTTGAAGTGAGGGCCCGCAATCAGCCCCAGCATTTT
CDR3 protein: CSVEVRARNQPQHF
CDR3 length: 14
D gene: .
J gene: TRBJ1-5
V gene: TRBV29-1
clone size: .

CDR3 DNA: TGTGCCAGCACCCCGGGACAGGGGGCTTGGGAGCAGTACTTC
CDR3 protein: CASTPGQGAWEQYF
CDR3 length: 14
D gene: TRBD1
J gene: TRBJ2-7
V gene: TRBV2
clone size: .

CDR3 DNA: TGTGCCAGCAGGGTAGCCCGGGGGCGGTCCTACGAGCAGTACTTC
CDR3 protein: CASRVARGRSYEQYF
CDR3 length: 15
D gene: .
J gene: TRBJ2-7
V gene: TRBV6-1
clone size: .

CDR3 DNA: TGTGCCAGCAGCGTACAGGATCTAGGCACTGAAGCTTTCTTT
CDR3 protein: CASSVQDLGTEAFF
CDR3 length: 14
D gene: .
J gene: TRBJ1-1
V gene: TRBV7-9
clone size: many

CDR3 DNA: TGCAGTGCAATTGACGGGGCGGGATACTCCTACGAGCAGTACTTC
CDR3 protein: CSAIDGAGYSYEQYF
CDR3 length: 15
D gene: .
J gene: TRBJ2-7
V gene: TRBV20-1
clone size: few

CDR3 DNA: TGTGCCAGCAGCCTGGAAGGACTCTCCTACGAGCAGTACTTC
CDR3 protein: CASSLEGLSYEQYF
CDR3 length: 14
D gene: .
J gene: TRBJ2-7
V gene: TRBV7-2
clone size: .

CDR3 DNA: TGTGCCAGCAGTATGGGGGCTAATGAAAAACTGTTTTTT
CDR3 protein: CASSMGANEKLFF
CDR3 length: 13
D gene: .
J gene: TRBJ1-4
V gene: TRBV7-9
clone size: few

CDR3 DNA: TGCAGAATGTGCCGGACGGGGAGGAACACTGAAGCTTTCTTT
CDR3 protein: CRMCRTGRNTEAFF
CDR3 length: 14
D gene: .
J gene: TRBJ1-1
V gene: TRBV20-1
clone size: .

CDR3 DNA: TGTGCCACCAGTGACAGGACAGCCGGCAATCAGCCCCAGCATTTT
CDR3 protein: CATSDRTAGNQPQHF
CDR3 length: 15
D gene: .
J gene: TRBJ1-5
V gene: TRBV24-1
clone size: many

CDR3 DNA: TGCGCCAGCAGCCAAGTGGGGACAGGGGCCGAGCAGTACTTC
CDR3 protein: CASSQVGTGAEQYF
CDR3 length: 14
D gene: TRBD1
J gene: TRBJ2-7
V gene: TRBV5-1
clone size: few

CDR3 DNA: TGTGCCACCAGGGGGGTGGAGGATCAGCCCCAGCATTTT
CDR3 protein: CATRGVEDQPQHF
CDR3 length: 13
D gene: TRBD1
J gene: TRBJ1-5
V gene: TRBV12-3/TRBV12-4
clone size: few

CDR3 DNA: TGTGCCAGCAGTTACGTTAGCGGGTCCTACGAGCAGTACTTC
CDR3 protein: CASSYVSGSYEQYF
CDR3 length: 14
D gene: TRBD2
J gene: TRBJ2-7
V gene: TRBV6-5
clone size: few

CDR3 DNA: TGCGCCAGCAGCTCCCACCGATATAGCGGGGTACAAGAGACCCAGTACTTC
CDR3 protein: CASSSHRYSGVQETQYF
CDR3 length: 17
D gene: TRBD2
J gene: TRBJ2-5
V gene: TRBV5-1
clone size: few

CDR3 DNA: TGTGCCAGTAGTATCGTCGGACTAGCCATTTACGAGCAGTACTTC
CDR3 protein: CASSIVGLAIYEQYF
CDR3 length: 15
D gene: TRBD2
J gene: TRBJ2-7
V gene: TRBV19
clone size: few

CDR3 DNA: TGTGCCAGCAGCCGGACAGGGAACCAAGAGACCCAGTACTTC
CDR3 protein: CASSRTGNQETQYF
CDR3 length: 14
D gene: TRBD1
J gene: TRBJ2-5
V gene: TRBV12-3/TRBV12-4
clone size: few

CDR3 DNA: TGTGCCAGCAATTACTCGCGTGGAAACACCATATATTTT
CDR3 protein: CASNYSRGNTIYF
CDR3 length: 13
D gene: .
J gene: TRBJ1-3
V gene: TRBV6-1
clone size: .

CDR3 DNA: TGTGCCATCTCTCCTAGCACTCGGGAGACCCAGTACTTC
CDR3 protein: CAISPSTRETQYF
CDR3 length: 13
D gene: .
J gene: TRBJ2-5
V gene: TRBV10-3
clone size: .

CDR3 DNA: TGTGCCAGCAGTACGGGGCTTGGGCCCCAGCATTTT
CDR3 protein: CASSTGLGPQHF
CDR3 length: 12
D gene: .
J gene: TRBJ1-5
V gene: TRBV6-6
clone size: few

CDR3 DNA: TGTGCCAGCAGCTTAGCCCCACCTCTGTACGAGCAGTACTTC
CDR3 protein: CASSLAPPLYEQYF
CDR3 length: 14
D gene: .
J gene: TRBJ2-7
V gene: TRBV7-9
clone size: many